This TCR beta chain was sequenced for a study of OX40 agonist ivuxolimab in advanced cancers. Study summary: Patients were treated with ivuxolimab, an agonistic anti-OX40 (CD134) antibody. A partial response was reached by three patients: one with hepatocellular carcinoma and two with cutaneous melanoma. General study points: Antigen specificity of clonally expanded peripheral T cells was not established.

As to this clone: Its antigen remains unknown.

Only in-frame clones appear in the TCRdb table, and some are missing; sequencing was by immunoSEQ multiplex PCR. This sample has 70,000 to 80,000 clones, with roughly 80% found just once. This CDR3 is built from 15 residues. V was pared by 2 bases and J by 3 bases, with 14 bases between. CDR1 and CDR2 from the germline V gene are SGHRS and YFSETQ. Samples were taken at baseline and on day 1 of cycles 4 and 7. V and J are TRBV5-1 and TRBJ1-1, with unresolved D. This receptor was obtained from an adult with an advanced solid tumor such as melanoma, head and neck, liver or kidney cancer. Specimen: CD4+ or CD8+ T cells sorted from blood, collected in a trial of the OX40 agonist ivuxolimab. The CDR3 DNA reads as TGCGCCAGCAGCTTAATGGTTGGCTCTGACACTGAAGCTTTCTTT. Encoded protein: CASSLMVGSDTEAFF.